These T cell receptor beta chains were read from a single sample in a study of blood T cells in healthy people across ages. A single record per CDR3 protein comes from TCRdb applying MiXCR to the 5' RACE reads. The sample lists just under 750,000 distinct CDR3 sequences, roughly 20% occurring once. Sequenced sample: blood. The origin of the receptors is a man aged 65 to 85 in good health. CDR3s include the opening cysteine and the closing phenylalanine or tryptophan. D genes are given only for firm matches. Only part of the rows carry a size: once, few, many, or a class if the clone is expanded.

d_gene: -
j_gene: TRBJ1-3
v_gene: TRBV9
abundance: few
len: 14
CDR3aa: CASSVATKGDTIYF
CDR3nt: TGTGCCAGCAGCGTAGCTACAAAGGGAGACACCATATATTTT

d_gene: -
j_gene: TRBJ2-7
v_gene: TRBV7-9
abundance: -
len: 14
CDR3aa: CASSFSHSSYEQYF
CDR3nt: TGTGCCAGCAGCTTTTCCCACAGTTCCTACGAGCAGTACTTC

d_gene: -
j_gene: TRBJ1-2
v_gene: TRBV7-9
abundance: -
len: 15
CDR3aa: CASSLSTGPGYGYTF
CDR3nt: TGTGCCAGCAGCTTAAGTACGGGACCAGGGTATGGCTACACCTTC

d_gene: -
j_gene: TRBJ1-1
v_gene: TRBV20-1
abundance: -
len: 14
CDR3aa: CSARDRTGVTEAFF
CDR3nt: TGCAGTGCTAGAGACCGGACCGGGGTCACTGAAGCTTTCTTT

d_gene: -
j_gene: TRBJ2-1
v_gene: TRBV10-3
abundance: -
len: 13
CDR3aa: CAISNRGNNEQFF
CDR3nt: TGTGCCATCAGCAACCGGGGCAACAATGAGCAGTTCTTC

d_gene: TRBD1
j_gene: TRBJ1-5
v_gene: TRBV27
abundance: few
len: 16
CDR3aa: CASSQTSQGWGMPQHF
CDR3nt: TGTGCCAGCAGCCAGACTTCACAGGGGTGGGGTATGCCCCAGCATTTT

d_gene: -
j_gene: TRBJ1-6
v_gene: TRBV6-1
abundance: -
len: 13
CDR3aa: CASSEARGAPLHF
CDR3nt: TGTGCCAGCAGTGAAGCAAGAGGAGCACCCCTCCACTTT

d_gene: -
j_gene: TRBJ2-7
v_gene: TRBV12-3/TRBV12-4
abundance: -
len: 14
CDR3aa: CASSSAQGSYEQYF
CDR3nt: TGTGCCAGCAGTTCGGCCCAGGGCTCCTACGAGCAGTACTTC

d_gene: TRBD1
j_gene: TRBJ2-1
v_gene: TRBV14
abundance: few
len: 16
CDR3aa: CASSPLSGQGLNEQFF
CDR3nt: TGTGCCAGCAGCCCCCTAAGTGGACAGGGTCTCAATGAGCAGTTCTTC

d_gene: -
j_gene: TRBJ1-2
v_gene: TRBV3-1
abundance: -
len: 16
CDR3aa: CASSQALVQGRYGYTF
CDR3nt: TGTGCCAGCAGCCAAGCCCTAGTACAGGGACGGTATGGCTACACCTTC

d_gene: TRBD2
j_gene: TRBJ2-5
v_gene: TRBV13
abundance: once
len: 15
CDR3aa: CASSLVGSGKETQYF
CDR3nt: TGTGCCAGCAGCTTAGTGGGTAGCGGGAAAGAGACCCAGTACTTC

d_gene: -
j_gene: TRBJ2-5
v_gene: TRBV5-1
abundance: -
len: 14
CDR3aa: CASSLGETMETQYF
CDR3nt: TGCGCCAGCAGCTTGGGTGAGACAATGGAGACCCAGTACTTC

d_gene: TRBD2
j_gene: TRBJ2-3
v_gene: TRBV20-1
abundance: few
len: 18
CDR3aa: CSARAPPGGTSGTDTQYF
CDR3nt: TGCAGTGCTAGAGCCCCCCCCGGGGGGACCTCTGGCACAGATACGCAGTATTTT

d_gene: TRBD1
j_gene: TRBJ1-4
v_gene: TRBV6-1
abundance: -
len: 16
CDR3aa: CASSRQGLATNEKLFF
CDR3nt: TGTGCCAGCAGCAGACAGGGACTTGCAACTAATGAAAAACTGTTTTTT

d_gene: TRBD1
j_gene: TRBJ2-2
v_gene: TRBV7-9
abundance: -
len: 15
CDR3aa: CASSFRTGDTAELFF
CDR3nt: TGTGCCAGCAGCTTTAGGACAGGGGACACCGCGGAGCTGTTTTTT

d_gene: TRBD1
j_gene: TRBJ2-7
v_gene: TRBV13
abundance: -
len: 14
CDR3aa: CASSTRDRGGEQYF
CDR3nt: TGTGCCAGCAGCACAAGAGACAGGGGGGGCGAGCAGTACTTC

d_gene: -
j_gene: TRBJ1-2
v_gene: TRBV20-1
abundance: -
len: 13
CDR3aa: CSARWQGIHGYTF
CDR3nt: TGCAGTGCTAGGTGGCAGGGTATCCATGGCTACACCTTC

d_gene: -
j_gene: TRBJ2-5
v_gene: TRBV27
abundance: -
len: 15
CDR3aa: CASRGLTGTWETQYF
CDR3nt: TGTGCCAGCAGAGGACTAACAGGGACTTGGGAGACCCAGTACTTC

d_gene: -
j_gene: TRBJ1-2
v_gene: TRBV20-1
abundance: -
len: 12
CDR3aa: CSVERENYGYTF
CDR3nt: TGCAGTGTTGAAAGGGAGAACTATGGCTACACCTTC

d_gene: -
j_gene: TRBJ1-2
v_gene: TRBV12-3/TRBV12-4
abundance: many
len: 14
CDR3aa: CASTNDGQLYGYTF
CDR3nt: TGTGCCAGCACAAACGACGGGCAGCTCTATGGCTACACCTTC

d_gene: -
j_gene: TRBJ1-5
v_gene: TRBV20-1
abundance: -
len: 16
CDR3aa: CSATRTGPYSNQPQHF
CDR3nt: TGCAGTGCCACTCGTACAGGGCCATATAGCAATCAGCCCCAGCATTTT

d_gene: TRBD1
j_gene: TRBJ2-5
v_gene: TRBV20-1
abundance: few
len: 11
CDR3aa: CSAGQGETQYF
CDR3nt: TGCAGTGCTGGACAGGGAGAGACCCAGTACTTC

d_gene: TRBD1
j_gene: TRBJ1-4
v_gene: TRBV5-1
abundance: -
len: 17
CDR3aa: CASRSGTGLGANEKLFF
CDR3nt: TGCGCCAGCAGATCCGGGACAGGGCTAGGGGCTAATGAAAAACTGTTTTTT

d_gene: -
j_gene: TRBJ2-3
v_gene: TRBV7-9
abundance: -
len: 14
CDR3aa: CASSSTLSTDTQYF
CDR3nt: TGTGCCAGCAGCTCGACACTCTCCACAGATACGCAGTATTTT

d_gene: TRBD1
j_gene: TRBJ1-1
v_gene: TRBV7-9
abundance: few
len: 14
CDR3aa: CAMEDRGLGTEAFF
CDR3nt: TGTGCCATGGAGGACAGGGGGCTCGGGACTGAAGCTTTCTTT

d_gene: TRBD2
j_gene: TRBJ2-1
v_gene: TRBV7-3
abundance: -
len: 15
CDR3aa: CASSYSGSGYNEQFF
CDR3nt: TGTGCCAGCAGCTACAGCGGGAGTGGGTACAATGAGCAGTTCTTC

d_gene: TRBD1
j_gene: TRBJ2-3
v_gene: TRBV7-9
abundance: -
len: 14
CDR3aa: CASGTGQSTDTQYF
CDR3nt: TGTGCCAGCGGGACAGGACAAAGCACAGATACGCAGTATTTT

d_gene: -
j_gene: TRBJ1-1
v_gene: TRBV5-1
abundance: many
len: 13
CDR3aa: CASSWGQNTEAFF
CDR3nt: TGCGCCAGCAGCTGGGGACAGAACACTGAAGCTTTCTTT

d_gene: -
j_gene: TRBJ2-3
v_gene: TRBV4-1
abundance: once
len: 16
CDR3aa: CASSQDGPLAADTQYF
CDR3nt: TGCGCCAGCAGCCAAGATGGACCCCTCGCGGCAGATACGCAGTATTTT

d_gene: -
j_gene: TRBJ1-6
v_gene: TRBV7-9
abundance: many
len: 14
CDR3aa: CASSLNRLNSPLHF
CDR3nt: TGTGCCAGCAGCTTGAACAGGTTAAATTCACCCCTCCACTTT

d_gene: TRBD2
j_gene: TRBJ2-1
v_gene: TRBV20-1
abundance: few
len: 16
CDR3aa: CSARDRRTSTYNEQFF
CDR3nt: TGCAGTGCTAGAGATAGGAGGACTAGTACTTACAATGAGCAGTTCTTC

d_gene: TRBD2
j_gene: TRBJ2-2
v_gene: TRBV7-8
abundance: few
len: 16
CDR3aa: CASSPTSGRRTGELFF
CDR3nt: TGTGCCAGCAGTCCAACTAGCGGGAGGCGGACCGGGGAGCTGTTTTTT

d_gene: -
j_gene: TRBJ1-5
v_gene: TRBV12-3/TRBV12-4
abundance: -
len: 13
CDR3aa: CASSLRLPQPQHF
CDR3nt: TGTGCCAGCAGTTTGCGGTTGCCTCAGCCCCAGCATTTT

d_gene: TRBD1
j_gene: TRBJ1-5
v_gene: TRBV19
abundance: few
len: 18
CDR3aa: CASSIAGQGALMYQPQHF
CDR3nt: TGTGCCAGTAGTATAGCGGGCCAGGGGGCCCTTATGTATCAGCCCCAGCATTTT

d_gene: TRBD2
j_gene: TRBJ2-3
v_gene: TRBV13
abundance: few
len: 15
CDR3aa: CASSRRGGLTDTQYF
CDR3nt: TGTGCCAGCAGTAGACGGGGGGGCCTGACAGATACGCAGTATTTT

d_gene: TRBD2
j_gene: TRBJ2-5
v_gene: TRBV28
abundance: few
len: 15
CDR3aa: CASSKRVAGMETQYF
CDR3nt: TGTGCCAGCAGCAAACGGGTAGCGGGAATGGAGACCCAGTACTTC

d_gene: -
j_gene: TRBJ2-3
v_gene: TRBV5-1
abundance: -
len: 14
CDR3aa: CASSPPGDPDTQYF
CDR3nt: TGCGCCAGCAGCCCGCCGGGGGATCCAGATACGCAGTATTTT

d_gene: -
j_gene: TRBJ1-2
v_gene: TRBV7-3
abundance: many
len: 14
CDR3aa: CASSPGPVNYGYTF
CDR3nt: TGTGCCAGCAGCCCCGGGCCGGTGAACTATGGCTACACCTTC

d_gene: -
j_gene: TRBJ2-1
v_gene: TRBV5-1
abundance: -
len: 14
CDR3aa: CASSLQNSYNEQFF
CDR3nt: TGCGCCAGCAGCTTGCAGAACTCCTACAATGAGCAGTTCTTC

d_gene: TRBD1
j_gene: TRBJ1-4
v_gene: TRBV14
abundance: many
len: 15
CDR3aa: CASSRDRGLNEKLFF
CDR3nt: TGTGCCAGCAGCCGAGACAGGGGACTTAATGAAAAACTGTTTTTT

d_gene: -
j_gene: TRBJ1-1
v_gene: TRBV6-1
abundance: -
len: 12
CDR3aa: CASSEGRLEAFF
CDR3nt: TGTGCCAGCAGTGAGGGACGGCTTGAAGCTTTCTTT

d_gene: -
j_gene: TRBJ2-4
v_gene: TRBV3-1
abundance: few
len: 14
CDR3aa: CASSQVGAKNIQYF
CDR3nt: TGTGCCAGCAGCCAAGTTGGGGCCAAAAACATTCAGTACTTC

d_gene: TRBD1
j_gene: TRBJ2-1
v_gene: TRBV12-3/TRBV12-4
abundance: few
len: 14
CDR3aa: CASRGQENYNEQFF
CDR3nt: TGTGCCAGCAGAGGACAGGAGAACTACAATGAGCAGTTCTTC

d_gene: TRBD2
j_gene: TRBJ2-7
v_gene: TRBV20-1
abundance: few
len: 15
CDR3aa: CSAVGSGGVSYEQYF
CDR3nt: TGCAGTGCAGTGGGTAGCGGGGGCGTCTCCTACGAGCAGTACTTC

d_gene: -
j_gene: TRBJ2-7
v_gene: TRBV18
abundance: few
len: 12
CDR3aa: CASSPDRDEQYF
CDR3nt: TGTGCCAGCTCACCCGACCGGGACGAGCAGTACTTC

d_gene: -
j_gene: TRBJ1-2
v_gene: TRBV14
abundance: -
len: 13
CDR3aa: CASVGSTSYGYTF
CDR3nt: TGTGCCAGCGTGGGGTCCACTAGCTATGGCTACACCTTC